The 14 T cell receptor beta chains below all came from one sample that was sequenced in a study of CD8+ T cells in alopecia areata. Treatment here: oral pan-JAK inhibitor, 5-10 mg twice daily. Extraction and reverse transcription of RNA yielded cDNA as the sequencing template. The table came from immunoSEQ multiplex PCR; TCRdb's copy has only in-frame clones and leaves some out. The table lists about 190,000 clones, approximately 67% of them singletons. The material was CD4+ T cells sorted from blood, obtained at roughly week 49, from a patient treated with tofacitinib. The receptors originated from a human donor with alopecia areata.

This chain links TRBV7-3 with TRBJ2-3; D tentatively reads TRBD1 or TRBD2 (5 bases each). The CDR3 consists of 16 residues. Germline loops: CDR1 SGHTA, CDR2 FQGTGA. V lost 2 bases and J lost 0, with 12 bases in between. The CDR3, as DNA: TGTGCCAGCAGCTTATCCTGGGACCTAAGCACAGATACGCAGTATTTT. This sequence encodes CASSLSWDLSTDTQYF.

Regarding this clone: The junction departs from the called germline gene at one end, perhaps through a read error. V and J are TRBV11-2 and TRBJ2-7; TRBD1 matches 8 bases. Germline V gives CDR1 SGHAT, CDR2 FQNNGV. This CDR3 comprises 11 residues. The chain's CDR3 is CASSFLGQVDF. The CDR3 DNA follows: TGTGCCAGCAGCTTCTTGGGACAGGTGGACTTC.

J is TRBJ2-7 and V is TRBV2, with D hard to call. CDR1 and CDR2 (germline): SNHLY, FYNNEI. The V gene lost 5 bases and the J gene lost 2 bases, with 13 bases spanning the gap. The CDR3 extends over 14 amino acids. CDR3 sequence: CASSLVPTTYEQYF. The CDR3, as DNA: TGTGCCAGCAGTCTCGTCCCAACTACCTACGAGCAGTACTTC.

Ten or more counts support this clone. The chain has TRBV4-3 and TRBJ1-5; no clear D. The CDR3 is made up of 15 amino acids. Germline V gives CDR1 LGHNA, CDR2 YSLEER. The V end lost 8 bases, the J end lost 1 base, and 15 bases lay between the germline ends. This CDR3 is CASLSGYRSNQPQHF. Here the CDR3 DNA reads TGCGCCAGCCTCTCGGGGTACCGCAGCAATCAGCCCCAGCATTTT.

This clone was picked up a small number of times. The rearrangement joins TRBV7-8 to TRBJ2-4, with a tentative D call TRBD1 (6 bases). The CDR3 totals 15 residues. Germline-derived CDR1 and CDR2 are SGHVS and FQNEAQ. V was clipped by 5 bases and J by 0 bases, with 11 bases between them. The CDR3 loop is CASSPGQLAKNIQYF. In DNA, the CDR3 is TGTGCCAGCAGCCCTGGACAGCTAGCCAAAAACATTCAGTACTTC.

The chain carries TRBV7-2 and TRBJ2-7, with TRBD1 matching 10 bases. The germline CDR1 and CDR2 sequences are SGHTA and FQGNSA. Trimming cost V 5 bases and J 3 bases; bases outside gene matches: 7. The CDR3 covers 15 residues. The CDR3 here is CASSRTRDRGYEQYF. The CDR3 coding sequence is TGTGCCAGCAGCCGCACCCGGGACAGGGGCTACGAGCAGTACTTC.

CDR3 loop: CSVEATSGGLTDTQYF. The CDR3 DNA sequence: TGCAGCGTTGAAGCTACCAGCGGGGGGCTGACAGATACGCAGTATTTT. This chain uses TRBV29-1 with TRBJ2-3; 9 bases agree with TRBD2. Germline V gene data show CDR1 as SQVTM and CDR2 as ANQGSEA. CDR3 length: 16 amino acids. J lost 3 bases, V lost 1 base, and 8 bases had no gene match.

Only one count was recorded for this clone. The genes are TRBV28 and TRBJ1-5; D remains unclear. Germline CDR1 and CDR2: MDHEN and SYDVKM. The CDR3 extends over 12 amino acids. Trimming stripped 2 bases from V and 11 bases from J, with 10 bases between. The CDR3 reads CASSLRGEAQHF. CDR3 in DNA: TGTGCCAGCAGTTTACGGGGAGAAGCCCAGCATTTT.

This rearrangement joins TRBV30 to TRBJ1-2; D is uncertain. The V and J ends lost 5 bases and 6 bases respectively, with 16 bases between them. Per germline, CDR1 GTSNPN and CDR2 SVGIG (reference sequence). CDR3 length: 13 residues. The CDR3 DNA reads TGTGCCTGGTTCCCCGGGGATACGGATGGCTACACCTTC. Translation gives CAWFPGDTDGYTF.

This chain links TRBV6-5 with TRBJ2-7; TRBD1 matches at 11 bases. The germline V gene has CDR1 MNHEY and CDR2 SVGAGI. The CDR3 spans 15 residues. Losses at the gene ends were 6 bases for V and 7 bases for J; bases not matched to a gene: 11. DNA for the CDR3: TGTGCCAGCAGCCAAACCGGGACAGGGGGTAGTGAGCAGTACTTC. This codes for CASSQTGTGGSEQYF.

The chain joins TRBV29-1 to TRBJ1-1, with TRBD1 matching 7 bases. The length of the CDR3 is 14 residues. After removal of 6 bases from V and 4 bases from J, the junction contained 11 bases not matched to a gene. Germline lookup yields CDR1 SQVTM and CDR2 ANQGSEA. CDR3 nucleotide sequence: TGCAGCGTCAAGTGGGACAGCCTCGGCACTGAAGCTTTCTTT. It codes for CSVKWDSLGTEAFF.

This clone was seen just once. The chain joins TRBV30 to TRBJ2-3, with no clear D. Germline CDR1 GTSNPN, CDR2 SVGIG (reference sequence). Trimming cost V 2 bases and J 2 bases, with 5 bases left between them. This CDR3 region has 12 residues. The CDR3 DNA sequence: TGTGCCTGGAGTCCAACCACAGATACGCAGTATTTT. Translation gives CAWSPTTDTQYF.

This chain uses TRBV30 with TRBJ2-1, with D possibly matching TRBD1 (6 bases). This CDR3 has 15 residues. Trimming cost V 0 bases and J 2 bases, with 11 bases left between them. Germline values: CDR1 GTSNPN, CDR2 SVGIG (reference sequence). The DNA of the CDR3 is TGTGCCTGGAGTGTTGGGGGCCAGCCCTACAATGAGCAGTTCTTC. Translated, it gives CAWSVGGQPYNEQFF.

This clone was seen once. This sequence joins TRBV30 and TRBJ2-7; D is uncertain. V was cut by 4 bases and J by 2 bases, with 12 bases left in between. The germline gives CDR1 GTSNPN, CDR2 SVGIG (reference sequence). This CDR3 has 13 residues. DNA of the CDR3: TGTGCCTGGAAGGAGATTTCAACCTACGAGCAGTACTTC. Translated: CAWKEISTYEQYF.